The clone carrying this T cell receptor (beta chain) showed up just once. The table came from immunoSEQ multiplex PCR; TCRdb's copy has only in-frame clones and leaves some out. This sample carries roughly 110,000 clones, around 89% of them seen once, and the ten largest clones take 5.5% to 8.5%. The data belong to a study of T cell responses to AZD1222 COVID-19 vaccine. The source material was peripheral blood, sampled on day 0 of AZD1222 vaccination. This clonotype originated in an adult in good health.

The CDR3 DNA sequence: TGTGCCAGCAGCACGACAGGGATCGACTCACCCCTCCACTTT. This encodes CASSTTGIDSPLHF. This chain links TRBV7-3 with TRBJ1-6; TRBD1 matches 7 bases. The length of the CDR3 is 14 residues. V was clipped by 5 bases and J by 10 bases; unmatched bases: 8. The germline V gene encodes CDR1 SGHTA and CDR2 FQGTGA.